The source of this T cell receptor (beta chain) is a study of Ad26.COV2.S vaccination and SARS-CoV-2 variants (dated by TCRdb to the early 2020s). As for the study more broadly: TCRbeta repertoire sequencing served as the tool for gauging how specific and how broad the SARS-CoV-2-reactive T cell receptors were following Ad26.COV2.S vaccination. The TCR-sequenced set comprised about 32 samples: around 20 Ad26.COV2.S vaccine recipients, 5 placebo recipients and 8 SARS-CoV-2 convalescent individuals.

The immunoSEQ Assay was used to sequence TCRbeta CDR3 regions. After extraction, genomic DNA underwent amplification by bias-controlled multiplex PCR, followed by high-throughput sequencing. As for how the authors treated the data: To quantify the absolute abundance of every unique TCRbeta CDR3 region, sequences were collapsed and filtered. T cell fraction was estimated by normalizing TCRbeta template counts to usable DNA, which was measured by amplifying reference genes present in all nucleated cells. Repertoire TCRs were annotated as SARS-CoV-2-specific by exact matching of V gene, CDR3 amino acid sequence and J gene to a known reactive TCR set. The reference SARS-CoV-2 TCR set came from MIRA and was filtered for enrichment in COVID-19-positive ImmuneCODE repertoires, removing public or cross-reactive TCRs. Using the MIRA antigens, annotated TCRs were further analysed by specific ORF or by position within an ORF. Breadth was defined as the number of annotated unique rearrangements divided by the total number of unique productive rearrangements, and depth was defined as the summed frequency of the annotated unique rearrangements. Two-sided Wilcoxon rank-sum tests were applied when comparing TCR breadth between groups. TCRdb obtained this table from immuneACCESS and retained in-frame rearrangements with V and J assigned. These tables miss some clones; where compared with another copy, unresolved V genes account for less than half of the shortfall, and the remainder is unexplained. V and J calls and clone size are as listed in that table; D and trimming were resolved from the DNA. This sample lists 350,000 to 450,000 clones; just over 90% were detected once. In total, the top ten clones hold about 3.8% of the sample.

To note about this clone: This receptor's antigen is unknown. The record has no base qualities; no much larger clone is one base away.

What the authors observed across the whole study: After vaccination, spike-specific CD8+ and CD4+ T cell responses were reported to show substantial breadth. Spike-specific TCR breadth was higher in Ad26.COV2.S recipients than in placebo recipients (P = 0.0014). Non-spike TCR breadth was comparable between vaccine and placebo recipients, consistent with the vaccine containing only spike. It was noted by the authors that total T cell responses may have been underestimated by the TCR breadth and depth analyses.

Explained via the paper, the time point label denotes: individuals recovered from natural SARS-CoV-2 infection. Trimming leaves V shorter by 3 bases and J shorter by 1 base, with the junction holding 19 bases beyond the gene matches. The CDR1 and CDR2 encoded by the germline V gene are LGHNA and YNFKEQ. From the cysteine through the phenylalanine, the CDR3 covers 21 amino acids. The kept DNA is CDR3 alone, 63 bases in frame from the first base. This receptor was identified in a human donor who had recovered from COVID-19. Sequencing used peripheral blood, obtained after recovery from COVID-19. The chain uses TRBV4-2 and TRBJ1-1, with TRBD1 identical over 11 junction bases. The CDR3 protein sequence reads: CASSQPGQGVGFSSGNTEAFF. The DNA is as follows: TGTGCCAGCAGCCAGCCGGGACAGGGGGTCGGCTTTTCCTCGGGGAACACTGAAGCTTTCTTT.